Each of the 20 T cell receptor beta chains below was sequenced from the same sample in a study of STAT5B mutations in CD4+ large granular lymphocyte leukemia. Only in-frame clones appear in the TCRdb table, and some are missing; sequencing was by immunoSEQ multiplex PCR. This table has about 38,000 clones, over 70% appearing once. Sequences were obtained from CD4+ T cells from blood buffy coats. The receptors were gathered from a human donor in good health.

The sample holds a few counts of this clone. The genes are TRBV6-1 and TRBJ1-2, with D tentatively TRBD1 (5 bases). The length of the CDR3 is 14 residues. V lost 4 bases and J lost 3, with 12 bases in between. In germline, CDR1 is MNHNS, CDR2 SASEGT. The DNA for the CDR3 is TGTGCCAGCAGTGGGGCTTGGGGGGACTATGGCTACACCTTC. Amino acids: CASSGAWGDYGYTF.

This sequence joins TRBV28 and TRBJ2-7; D gene unclear. The CDR3 runs 13 residues. V lost 7 bases and J 2 bases, leaving 12 bases between the germline ends. In germline, CDR1 is MDHEN, CDR2 SYDVKM. The CDR3 region has the DNA TGTGCCAGCATGGGCGGTTTCGCCTACGAGCAGTACTTC. The encoded protein is CASMGGFAYEQYF.

V usage is TRBV30 and J usage is TRBJ1-1; 11 positions agree with TRBD1. The CDR3 totals 13 residues. Germline CDR1 is GTSNPN and CDR2 is SVGIG (reference sequence). J lost 12 bases, V lost 3 bases, and 9 bases had no gene match. In DNA form, the CDR3 reads TGTGCCTGGAGCCTGGACAGGGGGCGCGGGACTTTCTTT. Its protein product is CAWSLDRGRGTFF.

J is TRBJ1-4 and V is TRBV6-5, with D hard to call. The V and J ends lost 0 bases and 16 bases respectively, with 12 bases between them. The CDR3 spans 12 residues. CDR1 is MNHEY, CDR2 SVGAGI, per germline. The CDR3 DNA sequence: TGTGCCAGCAGTTACTCATTCGGAGTATGGTTTTTT. It translates to CASSYSFGVWFF.

The J gene is TRBJ2-5, the V gene TRBV19, with D possibly TRBD2 on 6 matching bases. Trimming left V 7 bases short and J 1 base short, with 16 bases between. This CDR3 contains 15 residues. The V gene's germline CDR1 is LNHDA and CDR2 SQIVND (reference sequence). DNA of the CDR3: TGTGCCAGTAACCCTCAGGCTAGCGCCCAAGAGACCCAGTACTTC. It translates to CASNPQASAQETQYF.

The chain combines TRBV7-2 with TRBJ2-5; 9 bases match TRBD2. This CDR3 comprises 17 residues. Germline V gene lookup returns CDR1 SGHTA and CDR2 FQGNSA. After removal of 2 bases from V and 5 bases from J, the junction contained 12 bases not matched to a gene. CDR3 amino acids: CASSLTGTSSRGETQYF. The DNA of the CDR3 is TGTGCCAGCAGCTTAACCGGGACTAGCAGCAGGGGGGAGACCCAGTACTTC.

The chain joins TRBV27 to TRBJ2-1, with TRBD2 matching 14 bases. With 5 bases clipped from V and 14 bases from J, the junction kept 5 bases outside the gene matches. CDR3 length: 13 residues. The V gene's germline CDR1 is MNHEY and CDR2 SMNVEV (reference sequence). The CDR3 DNA is TGTGCCAGCAGTACCCGGACTAGCGGGGGGAAGTTCTTC. Its protein product is CASSTRTSGGKFF.

The chain carries TRBV7-8 and TRBJ1-6; the D gene is possibly TRBD1 (6 bases). The CDR3 length is 12 residues. CDR1 is SGHVS, CDR2 FQNEAQ, per germline. V was shortened by 6 bases and J by 11 bases, with 11 bases between the two germline ends. CDR3 in DNA: TGTGCCAGCAGGTTACCAGGGGCACCCCTCCACTTT. Protein sequence: CASRLPGAPLHF.

The rearrangement uses TRBV7-3 and TRBJ2-1, with a tentative D call TRBD2 (6 bases). The CDR3 is 15 amino acids. From germline, CDR1 is SGHTA and CDR2 FQGTGA. V lost 2 bases and J 3 bases, leaving 11 bases between the germline ends. CDR3 sequence reads: CASSLVGSLYNEQFF. The CDR3 DNA reads as TGTGCCAGCAGCTTAGTCGGGAGTCTCTACAATGAGCAGTTCTTC.

The chain's CDR3 is CASSSHETGAGEQFF. For the CDR3, the DNA is TGTGCCAGCAGTTCACACGAGACAGGGGCAGGGGAGCAGTTCTTC. V gene TRBV6-6 combines with J gene TRBJ2-1; 8 bases are shared with TRBD1. The CDR3 consists of 15 residues. J was trimmed by 10 bases and V by 4 bases; bases with no gene match: 12. Germline CDR1 is MNHNY and CDR2 is SVGAGI (reference sequence).

The chain joins TRBV18 to TRBJ1-5; the D gene is possibly TRBD1 (5 bases). V gave up 2 bases and J gave up 5 bases, with 16 bases separating them. This CDR3 is 16 amino acids long. Looked up from germline, CDR1 is KGHSH and CDR2 is LQKENI. CDR3 loop: CASSPSEGARDQPQHF. The CDR3 coding sequence is TGTGCCAGCTCACCATCTGAAGGGGCTCGCGATCAGCCCCAGCATTTT.

This clone was counted a few times. This rearrangement joins TRBV30 to TRBJ1-2; D is ambiguous. V was pared by 1 base and J by 5 bases, with 11 bases between. Germline values: CDR1 GTSNPN, CDR2 SVGIG (reference sequence). This CDR3 is 13 amino acids long. The CDR3 spells CAWSGNGWYGYTF. The CDR3 DNA reads TGTGCCTGGAGTGGGAACGGGTGGTATGGCTACACCTTC.

This clone occurred a few times. The chain carries TRBV6-5 and TRBJ1-2; no reliable D call. Germline-derived CDR1 and CDR2 are MNHEY and SVGAGI. V gave up 8 bases and J gave up 1 base, with 5 bases separating them. This CDR3 is built from 11 residues. CDR3 nucleotides: TGTGCCAGCGTCAATAACTATGGCTACACCTTC. Encoded protein: CASVNNYGYTF.

The chain joins TRBV28 to TRBJ2-5; 8 bases match TRBD1. Gene TRBJ2-7 matches the end of the DNA better, so the J call may be wrong. Germline-derived CDR1 and CDR2 are MDHEN and SYDVKM. The CDR3 totals 14 residues. CDR3 nucleotides: TGTGCCAGCAGTTCCCCGACAGGGGCGGACGAGCAGTACTTC. Amino acid sequence: CASSSPTGADEQYF.

This clone has only one observation. The gene calls are TRBV18 and TRBJ2-1, with D perhaps matching TRBD2 (6 bases). V was shortened by 5 bases and J by 7 bases, with 15 bases between the two germline ends. Germline V lookup: CDR1 KGHSH, CDR2 LQKENI. This CDR3 spans 14 amino acids. In nucleotides, the CDR3 is TGTGCCAGCTCATCCCGGGACTTTGAAAATGAGCAGTTCTTC. Translation: CASSSRDFENEQFF. Looking up the rest from reference TRBV18 and TRBJ2-1 gives the full variable domain: NAGVMQNPRHLVRRRGQEARLRCSPMKGHSHVYWYRQLPEEGLKFMVYLQKENIIDESGMPKERFSAEFPKEGPSILRIQQVVRGDSAAYFCASSSRDFENEQFFGPGTRLTVL.

The chain has TRBV5-4 and TRBJ2-1, with 7 nucleotides matching TRBD2. This CDR3 has 17 amino acids. The germline V gene has CDR1 SGHNT and CDR2 YYREEE (reference sequence). V trimming: 0 bases; J trimming: 5 bases; junction bases outside the gene matches: 11. CDR3 loop: CASSLEPGLVGDNEQFF. CDR3 DNA: TGTGCCAGCAGCTTGGAGCCCGGACTAGTGGGGGACAATGAGCAGTTCTTC.

The V gene is TRBV7-7, the J gene TRBJ2-3; a possible D gene is TRBD1 (6 bases). Trimming stripped 5 bases from V and 2 bases from J, with 11 bases between. The CDR3 is 14 amino acids. Germline loops: CDR1 SSHAT, CDR2 FNYEAQ (reference sequence). The CDR3 is CASSDGQLTDTQYF. The CDR3 DNA sequence: TGTGCCAGCAGCGACGGACAGCTCACAGATACGCAGTATTTT.

The chain combines TRBV29-1 with TRBJ2-3; 7 positions match TRBD1. Germline CDR1 is SQVTM and CDR2 is ANQGSEA. Trimming cost V 0 bases and J 0 bases; bases outside gene matches: 3. This CDR3 has 15 residues. In DNA, the CDR3 is TGCAGCGTTGAAGAGGGGACAGAAAGCACAGATACGCAGTATTTT. Protein sequence: CSVEEGTESTDTQYF.

This CDR3 reads CASSKSGRDSSYNEQFF. Here the CDR3 DNA reads TGTGCCAGCAGCAAATCAGGGAGGGACAGCTCCTACAATGAGCAGTTCTTC. The J gene is TRBJ2-1, the V gene TRBV21-1. TRBV21-1 is a documented pseudogene. The CDR3 covers 17 residues.

In its sample, this clone was seen a few times. The chain has TRBV2 and TRBJ1-5; no clear D gene. The V end was cut by 4 bases, the J end by 3 bases, with 10 bases between. The CDR3 is 14 residues long. Germline lookup yields CDR1 SNHLY and CDR2 FYNNEI. The CDR3 region is CASSAADINQPQHF. The CDR3 nucleotides read TGTGCCAGCAGTGCAGCAGATATCAATCAGCCCCAGCATTTT.